The 7 T cell receptor beta chains below all came from one sample that was sequenced in a study of T cell clonality in common variable immunodeficiency. Their cognate antigens are unknown. Profiled with immunoSEQ multiplex PCR; TCRdb holds only in-frame clones, not every one. The sample includes some 16,000 clones, none of them occurring once. Study-wide results and caveats: Reportedly, TCR beta sequences from common variable immunodeficiency showed fewer deletions and N-nucleotide insertions.

Material: peripheral blood mononuclear cells. These receptors all stem from a human donor with common variable immunodeficiency.

This clone was seen at least ten times. From the germline J gene comes the end of the CDR3, since the read stops 3 residues before it. The chain couples TRBV2 to TRBJ1-4; 8 positions agree with TRBD1. Germline V gene sequence: CDR1 SNHLY, CDR2 FYNNEI. CDR3 length equals 15 residues. V lost 5 bases, J lost 2 bases, and 4 bases stayed unmatched. The CDR3 reads CASSWQGATNEKLFF. The covered CDR3 bases are TGTGCCAGCAGTTGGCAGGGGGCGACTAATGAAAAA.

This clone was seen only a few times. Read coverage stops 3 residues before the CDR3 terminus; the germline J gene supplies the remainder. The rearrangement uses TRBV19 and TRBJ2-1; D unclear. Germline V gene lookup returns CDR1 LNHDA and CDR2 SQIVND (reference sequence). The CDR3 is 12 residues long. Trimming pared 2 bases from V and 4 bases from J, leaving 3 bases between. CDR3 protein: CASSIRYNEQFF. The sequenced CDR3 bases are TGTGCCAGTAGTATACGGTACAATGAG.

This clone has just a few counts. Read sequence stops 3 residues before the CDR3 end, and the germline J gene provides the missing end. The rearrangement joins TRBV6-2 or TRBV6-3 to TRBJ2-5; 7 bases fit TRBD2. The CDR3 is made up of 15 amino acids. The germline V gene encodes CDR1 MNHEY and CDR2 SVGEGT. The V gene end was trimmed by 0 bases and the J gene end by 2 bases; junction bases not matched to a gene: 3. The CDR3 loop is CASSYSPSGQETQYF. CDR3 DNA, as far as it was read: TGTGCCAGCAGTTACTCGCCTAGCGGACAAGAGACC.

This clone was detected ten times or more. The CDR3 end lies 3 residues beyond the end of the read and is filled in from the germline J gene. The V gene is TRBV18, the J gene TRBJ2-3; TRBD1 matches 8 bases. Per the germline V gene, CDR1 is KGHSH and CDR2 is LQKENI. The junction had 7 bases not matched to a gene; V was cut back by 6 bases and J by 2 bases. The CDR3 is 15 amino acids. The sequenced CDR3 bases are TGTGCCAGCTCCCCCCGACAGGGGTTCACAGATACG. It codes for CASSPRQGFTDT. The complete CDR3 reads CASSPRQGFTDTQYF.

This clone was seen more than once but under ten times. The missing CDR3 end, 3 residues past where the read stops, is filled in from the germline J gene. The rearrangement links TRBV7-3 to TRBJ2-3; TRBD2 is a possible D gene (5 bases). Germline CDR1 is SGHTA and CDR2 is FQGTGA. Between the trimmed V and J ends, which lost 0 bases and 6 bases, there was a span of 16 bases. This CDR3 spans 16 amino acids. CDR3 amino acids: CASSLTGVGILDTQYF. Partial CDR3 DNA: TGTGCCAGCAGCTTAACCGGGGTAGGAATCCTGGATACG.

Points on this clone: The CDR3 end falls 3 residues outside the read, so it is completed with the germline J gene. The J gene is TRBJ2-1, the V gene TRBV7-2, with D possibly matching TRBD1 (5 bases). V was pared by 0 bases and J by 3 bases, with 9 bases between. The CDR3 is 15 amino acids. Looked up from germline, CDR1 is SGHTA and CDR2 is FQGNSA. The covered CDR3 bases are TGTGCCAGCAGCTTAGCAGACAGAATCTACAATGAG. This gives the protein CASSLADRIYNE. The whole CDR3 sequence reads CASSLADRIYNEQFF.

Concerning this clone itself: Coverage ceases 3 residues before the CDR3 finishes, and the germline J gene fills in the end. The chain has TRBV7-9 and TRBJ1-4; maybe TRBD1 (6 bases). From germline, CDR1 is SEHNR and CDR2 FQNEAQ (reference sequence). There are 15 residues in the CDR3. The CDR3 reads CASSLANNREEGLFF. The sequenced part of the CDR3 DNA is TGTGCCAGCAGCTTAGCGAATAACAGGGAGGAAGGA.